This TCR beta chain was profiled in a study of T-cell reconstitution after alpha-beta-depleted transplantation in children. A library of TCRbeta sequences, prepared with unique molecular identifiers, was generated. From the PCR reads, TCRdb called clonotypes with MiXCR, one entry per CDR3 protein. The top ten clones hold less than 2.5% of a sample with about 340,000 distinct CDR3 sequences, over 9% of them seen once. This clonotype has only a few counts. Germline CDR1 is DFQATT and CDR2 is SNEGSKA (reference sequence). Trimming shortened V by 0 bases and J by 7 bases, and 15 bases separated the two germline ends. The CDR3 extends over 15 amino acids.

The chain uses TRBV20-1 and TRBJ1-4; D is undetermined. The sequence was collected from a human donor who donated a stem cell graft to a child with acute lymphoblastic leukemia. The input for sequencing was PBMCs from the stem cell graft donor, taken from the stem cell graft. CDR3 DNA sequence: TGCAGTGCTAGAGATGGAGATCACGCGGGTGAAAAACTGTTTTTT. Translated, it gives CSARDGDHAGEKLFF.